The 30 T cell receptor beta chains below come from one sample, sequenced in a study of blood T cell repertoires in COVID-19. TCRdb keeps only in-frame clones here, not all; method: immunoSEQ multiplex PCR. Among hundreds of thousands of clones listed, around nine tenths were seen once. Sequenced input: PBMCs or T cells enriched from blood (not recorded which). These receptor sequences come from a woman aged 45-65 years who had recovered from COVID-19.

CDR3 nucleotide sequence: TGTGCCAGCGAGAGGACAGGGGCATATGAGCAGTTCTTC. Translating it yields CASERTGAYEQFF. V gene TRBV6-5 combines with J gene TRBJ2-1; TRBD1 agrees at 9 bases. Germline values: CDR1 MNHEY, CDR2 SVGAGI. The junction had 7 bases not matched to a gene; V was cut back by 8 bases and J by 8 bases. The CDR3 sequence is 13 residues long.

This chain links TRBV28 with TRBJ1-1; D is possibly TRBD1 (5 bases). Germline V gene data show CDR1 as MDHEN and CDR2 as SYDVKM. Trimming removed 7 bases from V and 1 base from J, with 7 bases in between. This CDR3 region has 12 residues. As DNA, the CDR3 is TGTGCCAGCACTCAGGGGAACACTGAAGCTTTCTTT. Its protein is CASTQGNTEAFF.

V gene TRBV4-1 combines with J gene TRBJ1-5; TRBD1 is a possible D gene (5 bases). In germline, CDR1 is MGHRA, CDR2 YSYEKL. Trimming removed 0 bases at V and 7 bases at J, with 10 bases between. This CDR3 spans 14 amino acids. The CDR3 DNA reads as TGCGCCAGCAGCCAAGATCAGGGTAACCAGCCCCAGCATTTT. This sequence encodes CASSQDQGNQPQHF.

This chain connects TRBV7-9 to TRBJ1-2, with D perhaps matching TRBD1 (6 bases). This CDR3 is built from 14 residues. V shed 5 bases and J shed 2 bases, with 12 bases lying between them. Germline values: CDR1 SEHNR, CDR2 FQNEAQ (reference sequence). In DNA form, the CDR3 reads TGTGCCAGCAGCGCCACCGGGACAAACTATGGCTACACCTTC. Translating it yields CASSATGTNYGYTF.

This chain joins TRBV6-2 or TRBV6-3 and TRBJ1-1; D is uncertain. Germline CDR1 is MNHEY and CDR2 is SVGEGT. V was trimmed by 6 bases and J by 1 base, leaving 6 bases between them. This CDR3 is 12 amino acids long. DNA of the CDR3: TGTGCCAGCAGGTACCGGAACACTGAAGCTTTCTTT. It codes for CASRYRNTEAFF.

V and J are TRBV12-3 or TRBV12-4 and TRBJ2-2; D possibly corresponds to TRBD2 (5 bases). The CDR3 covers 13 residues. Trimming took 7 bases from V and 4 from J, leaving 10 bases between them. Here the CDR3 reads CASNPEGTGELFF. In DNA form, the CDR3 reads TGTGCCAGCAACCCCGAGGGCACCGGGGAGCTGTTTTTT.

The chain couples TRBV6-5 to TRBJ1-1; possible D gene TRBD1, 6 bases. Germline CDR1 MNHEY, CDR2 SVGAGI. The CDR3 is 13 residues long. The V end lost 7 bases, the J end lost 1 base, and 10 bases lay between the germline ends. Written as DNA, the CDR3 is TGTGCCAGCATCCTGGACAGGAACACTGAAGCTTTCTTT. This sequence encodes CASILDRNTEAFF.

This chain joins TRBV28 and TRBJ1-5; D remains ambiguous. The CDR3 is made up of 14 amino acids. The V end lost 3 bases, the J end lost 9 bases, and 15 bases lay between the germline ends. Germline lookup yields CDR1 MDHEN and CDR2 SYDVKM. CDR3 sequence: CASSFSGYPGPQHF. The DNA for the CDR3 is TGTGCCAGCAGTTTTTCAGGATACCCAGGGCCCCAGCATTTT.

In DNA, the CDR3 is TGTGCCAGCAATAAGACCGGGACAGGGGTCCAAGGCAATCAGCCCCAGCATTTT. Its translation is CASNKTGTGVQGNQPQHF. The V and J genes are TRBV21-1 and TRBJ1-5; TRBD1, the table's D call, was not compared with the DNA. TRBV21-1 is classified as a pseudogene. CDR3 length equals 18 residues.

J is TRBJ2-1 and V is TRBV29-1; 8 bases align to TRBD1. The CDR3 is made up of 13 amino acids. CDR1 SQVTM and CDR2 ANQGSEA come from the germline V gene. CDR3 sequence (DNA): TGCAGTGCGGACAGGGTTCCCTACAATGAGCAGTTCTTC. Its protein is CSADRVPYNEQFF.

This chain links TRBV5-4 with TRBJ1-1; 9 positions agree with TRBD1. CDR3 size: 15 residues. CDR1 SGHNT and CDR2 YYREEE come from the germline V gene (reference sequence). V was clipped by 2 bases and J by 6 bases; unmatched bases: 8. DNA for the CDR3: TGTGCCAGCAGCTTACAGGGGGCAGGAGGATCTGAAGCTTTCTTT. Residues: CASSLQGAGGSEAFF. The variable domain in full, completed from reference TRBV5-4 and TRBJ1-1, reads ETGVTQSPTHLIKTRGQQVTLRCSSQSGHNTVSWYQQALGQGPQFIFQYYREEENGRGNFPPRFSGLQFPNYSSELNVNALELDDSALYLCASSLQGAGGSEAFFGQGTRLTVV.

CDR3 sequence (DNA): TGTGCCACCCAAGGGGGAGGGTCGGGCTATGGCTACACCTTC. Its translation is CATQGGGSGYGYTF. This chain links TRBV27 with TRBJ1-2, with D perhaps TRBD1 (6 bases). The CDR3 spans 14 residues. CDR1 MNHEY and CDR2 SMNVEV come from the germline V gene (reference sequence). Trimming left V 10 bases short and J 4 bases short, with 19 bases between.

This chain joins TRBV4-3 and TRBJ1-5; 10 bases map to TRBD1. CDR1 and CDR2 (germline): LGHNA, YSLEER. This CDR3 comprises 17 residues. The trim removed 1 base at V and 4 bases at J, leaving 7 bases unmatched. The CDR3 loop is CASSQVSTGQGNQPQHF. CDR3 coding DNA: TGCGCCAGCAGCCAAGTCTCCACGGGACAGGGGAATCAGCCCCAGCATTTT.

The DNA for the CDR3 is TGTGCCAGCAGCCCTCTGACAGGGGTCTCCACTGGAAACACCATATATTTT. It encodes CASSPLTGVSTGNTIYF. This chain joins TRBV27 and TRBJ1-3; 8 positions agree with TRBD1. Per germline, CDR1 MNHEY and CDR2 SMNVEV (reference sequence). The CDR3 extends over 17 amino acids. J was trimmed by 2 bases and V by 6 bases; bases with no gene match: 12.

V gene TRBV12-3 or TRBV12-4 combines with J gene TRBJ2-7; D is uncertain. This CDR3 is built from 13 residues. The ends were cut back, 3 bases at V and 2 bases at J, with 8 bases in the middle. The CDR3 DNA follows: TGTGCCAGCAGTTTTGAGGCGGCCTACGAGCAGTACTTC. This gives the protein CASSFEAAYEQYF.

The chain carries TRBV3-1 (or the pseudogene TRBV3-2) and TRBJ1-4; D perhaps matches TRBD1 (5 bases). The germline V and J ends were trimmed by 4 bases and 8 bases, with 17 bases remaining between them. The CDR3 is made up of 15 amino acids. CDR1 and CDR2 (germline): LGHDT, YNNKEL (reference sequence). Written as DNA, the CDR3 is TGTGCCAGCAGCCTCCGGGGGGGACGGGGAGAAAAACTGTTTTTT. It is translated as CASSLRGGRGEKLFF.

The CDR3 region is CASSSDRVHEQYF. CDR3 DNA sequence: TGTGCCAGCAGTTCGGACAGGGTCCACGAGCAGTACTTC. The V gene is TRBV7-2, the J gene TRBJ2-7; 8 bases align to TRBD1. Looked up from germline, CDR1 is SGHTA and CDR2 is FQGNSA. This CDR3 region has 13 residues. Trimming took 6 bases from V and 5 from J; bases not matched to a gene: 6.

The rearrangement links TRBV5-4 to TRBJ2-7; TRBD1 matches 11 bases. V was pared by 6 bases and J by 7 bases, with 9 bases of the junction left unmatched. Germline values: CDR1 SGHNT, CDR2 YYREEE (reference sequence). The CDR3 runs to 14 residues. CDR3 sequence reads: CASTPDRGRGEQYF. The CDR3 nucleotides are TGTGCCAGCACCCCGGACAGGGGGCGAGGGGAGCAGTACTTC.

V is TRBV28 and J is TRBJ1-1; 10 positions agree with TRBD1. Germline V gene sequence: CDR1 MDHEN, CDR2 SYDVKM. The CDR3 consists of 17 residues. V trimming: 1 base; J trimming: 4 bases; junction bases outside the gene matches: 9. The CDR3: CASSLFYGTGDLTEAFF. CDR3 bases: TGTGCCAGCAGTTTATTTTATGGGACAGGGGACCTCACTGAAGCTTTCTTT.

The chain couples TRBV7-2 to TRBJ1-3, with D hard to call. CDR3 size: 17 residues. The V gene's germline CDR1 is SGHTA and CDR2 FQGNSA. V lost 1 base and J 0 bases, leaving 13 bases between the germline ends. The chain's CDR3 is CASSLDVQAYSGNTIYF. In DNA form, the CDR3 reads TGTGCCAGCAGCTTAGATGTTCAGGCCTACTCTGGAAACACCATATATTTT.

J is TRBJ2-3 and V is TRBV7-2, with TRBD2 as a possible D gene (6 bases). From germline, CDR1 is SGHTA and CDR2 FQGNSA. Trimming removed 5 bases from V and 1 base from J, with 16 bases in between. The CDR3 runs to 16 residues. The CDR3 loop reads CASSPLGPGGTDTQYF. Written as DNA, the CDR3 is TGTGCCAGCAGCCCCCTCGGGCCGGGGGGCACAGATACGCAGTATTTT.

The gene calls are TRBV7-8 and TRBJ2-3; 8 nucleotides align to TRBD2. Trimming took 2 bases from V and 2 from J; bases not matched to a gene: 3. The germline V gene has CDR1 SGHVS and CDR2 FQNEAQ. This CDR3 comprises 15 residues. CDR3 residues: CASSLQREITDTQYF. CDR3 sequence (DNA): TGTGCCAGCAGCTTACAGCGGGAGATCACAGATACGCAGTATTTT.

The chain's CDR3 is CASSPKGNSQGAFF. CDR3 DNA sequence: TGTGCCAGTAGTCCAAAAGGGAATTCCCAGGGAGCTTTCTTT. The chain employs TRBV19 and TRBJ1-1; a possible D gene is TRBD1 (5 bases). Germline CDR1 reads LNHDA; CDR2 reads SQIVND (reference sequence). The CDR3 covers 14 residues. V lost 5 bases and J 10 bases, leaving 20 bases between the germline ends. Using reference TRBV19 and TRBJ1-1 for the parts outside the CDR3, the full variable domain is DGGITQSPKYLFRKEGQNVTLSCEQNLNHDAMYWYRQDPGQGLRLIYYSQIVNDFQKGDIAEGYSVSREKKESFPLTVTSAQKNPTAFYLCASSPKGNSQGAFFGQGTRLTVV.

The V call is TRBV19, the J call TRBJ1-1; D is possibly TRBD1 (5 bases). Per the germline V gene, CDR1 is LNHDA and CDR2 is SQIVND (reference sequence). V was trimmed by 6 bases and J by 4 bases, leaving 15 bases between them. The CDR3 is made up of 14 amino acids. CDR3 amino acids: CASSRGGGSTEAFF. CDR3 in DNA: TGTGCCAGTAGCCGTGGCGGGGGGAGCACTGAAGCTTTCTTT. The entire variable domain, with the rest obtained from reference TRBV19 and TRBJ1-1, is as follows: DGGITQSPKYLFRKEGQNVTLSCEQNLNHDAMYWYRQDPGQGLRLIYYSQIVNDFQKGDIAEGYSVSREKKESFPLTVTSAQKNPTAFYLCASSRGGGSTEAFFGQGTRLTVV.

The rearrangement links TRBV10-3 to TRBJ2-7; TRBD1 matches at 7 bases. Germline V gene sequence: CDR1 ENHRY, CDR2 SYGVKD. After removal of 6 bases from V and 2 bases from J, the junction contained 7 bases not matched to a gene. The CDR3 has 14 residues. CDR3 bases: TGTGCCATCAGCCCGGGACAGAGAGCCTACGAGCAGTACTTC. Translated: CAISPGQRAYEQYF.

The rearrangement uses TRBV2 and TRBJ1-1; 9 bases fit TRBD1. Per germline, CDR1 SNHLY and CDR2 FYNNEI. CDR3 size: 12 residues. The trim removed 6 bases at V and 10 bases at J, leaving 6 bases unmatched. The CDR3 protein is CASREGQGGAFF. CDR3 coding DNA: TGTGCCAGCAGGGAGGGACAGGGAGGAGCTTTCTTT.

The chain is built from TRBV9 and TRBJ1-2, with D uncertain. CDR3 size: 13 residues. V was pared by 4 bases and J by 7 bases, with 14 bases between. CDR1 and CDR2 (germline): SGDLS, YYNGEE. This chain's CDR3 is CASSSNARGGYTF. The CDR3 coding sequence is TGTGCCAGCAGCTCCAACGCGCGGGGTGGCTACACCTTC.

The V call is TRBV7-2, the J call TRBJ2-7; D is perhaps TRBD1 (7 bases). There are 15 residues in the CDR3. Trimming removed 4 bases at V and 7 bases at J, with 20 bases between. Germline V lookup: CDR1 SGHTA, CDR2 FQGNSA. The CDR3 DNA reads as TGTGCCAGCAGCTCTGGGGGGTTACAGGGGCGAGAGCAGTACTTC. It is translated as CASSSGGLQGREQYF.

The chain uses TRBV3-1 (or the pseudogene TRBV3-2) and TRBJ1-2, with unresolved D. Germline values: CDR1 LGHDT, CDR2 YNNKEL (reference sequence). Between the trimmed V and J ends, which lost 2 bases and 8 bases, there was a span of 12 bases. CDR3 length: 13 amino acids. The CDR3 DNA reads TGTGCCAGCAGCCAAAGATCGGAGATGGGCTACACCTTC. Translating it yields CASSQRSEMGYTF.

The chain employs TRBV7-4 and TRBJ1-5; D is uncertain. This CDR3 has 19 residues. From germline, CDR1 is SGHVT and CDR2 SQSDAQ. V was cut by 7 bases and J by 1 base, with 26 bases left in between. The DNA of the CDR3 is TGTGCCAGCACCGGCCGAAGCGAACATAAAATCACCAGCAATCAGCCCCAGCATTTT. This encodes CASTGRSEHKITSNQPQHF.